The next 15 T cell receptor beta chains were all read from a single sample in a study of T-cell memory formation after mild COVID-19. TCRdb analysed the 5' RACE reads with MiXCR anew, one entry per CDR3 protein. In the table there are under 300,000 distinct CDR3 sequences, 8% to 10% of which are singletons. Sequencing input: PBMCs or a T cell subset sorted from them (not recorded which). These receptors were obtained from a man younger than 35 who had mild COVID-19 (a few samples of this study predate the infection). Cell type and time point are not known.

CDR3 DNA: TGTGCCAGCAGCGTGATTACTAGCGACCAAGAGACCCAGTACTTC. Its protein product is CASSVITSDQETQYF. The chain links TRBV7-2 to TRBJ2-5; 7 nucleotides agree with TRBD2. V lost 5 bases and J lost 0; bases outside the gene matches: 6. Germline CDR1 SGHTA, CDR2 FQGNSA. The length of the CDR3 is 15 residues.

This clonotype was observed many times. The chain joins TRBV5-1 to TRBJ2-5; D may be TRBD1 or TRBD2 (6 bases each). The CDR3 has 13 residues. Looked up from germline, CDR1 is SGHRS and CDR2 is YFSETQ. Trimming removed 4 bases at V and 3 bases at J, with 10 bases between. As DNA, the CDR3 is TGCGCCAGCAGCCTGGGGGGCGAAGAGACCCAGTACTTC. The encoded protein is CASSLGGEETQYF.

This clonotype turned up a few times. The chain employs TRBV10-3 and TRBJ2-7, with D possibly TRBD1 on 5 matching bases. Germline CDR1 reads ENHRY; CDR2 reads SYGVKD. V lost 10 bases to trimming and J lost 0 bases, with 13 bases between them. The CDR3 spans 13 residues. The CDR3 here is CATSDSLSYEQYF. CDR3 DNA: TGTGCCACGTCCGACAGCCTCTCCTACGAGCAGTACTTC.

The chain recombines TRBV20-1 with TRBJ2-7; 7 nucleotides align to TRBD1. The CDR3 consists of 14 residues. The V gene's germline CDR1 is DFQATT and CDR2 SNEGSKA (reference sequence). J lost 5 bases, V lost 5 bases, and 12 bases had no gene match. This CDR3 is CSASRRQGFNEQYV. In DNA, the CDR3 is TGCAGTGCTTCCCGCCGACAGGGCTTCAACGAGCAGTACGTC.

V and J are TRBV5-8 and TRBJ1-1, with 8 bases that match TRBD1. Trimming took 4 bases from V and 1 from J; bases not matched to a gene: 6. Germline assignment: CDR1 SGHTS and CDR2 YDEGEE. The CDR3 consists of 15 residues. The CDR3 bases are TGTGCCAGCAGCCTTACGCAGGGGGCGAACACTGAAGCTTTCTTT. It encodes CASSLTQGANTEAFF. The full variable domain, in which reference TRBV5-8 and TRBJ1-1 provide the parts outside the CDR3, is EAGVTQSPTHLIKTRGQQATLRCSPISGHTSVYWYQQALGLGLQFLLWYDEGEERNRGNFPPRFSGRQFPNYSSELNVNALELEDSALYLCASSLTQGANTEAFFGQGTRLTVV.

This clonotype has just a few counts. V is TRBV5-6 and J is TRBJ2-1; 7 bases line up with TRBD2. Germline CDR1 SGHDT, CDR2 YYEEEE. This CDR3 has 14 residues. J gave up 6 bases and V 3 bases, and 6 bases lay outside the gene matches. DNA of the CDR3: TGTGCCAGCAGCTATGGAGCGGGACTCAATGAGCAGTTCTTC. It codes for CASSYGAGLNEQFF.

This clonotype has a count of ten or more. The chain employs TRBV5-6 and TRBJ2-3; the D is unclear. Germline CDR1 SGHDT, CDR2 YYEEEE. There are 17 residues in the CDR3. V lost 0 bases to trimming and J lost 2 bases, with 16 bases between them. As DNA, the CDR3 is TGTGCCAGCAGCTTGGGGATGAGTACCGTTTTCACAGATACGCAGTATTTT. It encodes CASSLGMSTVFTDTQYF.

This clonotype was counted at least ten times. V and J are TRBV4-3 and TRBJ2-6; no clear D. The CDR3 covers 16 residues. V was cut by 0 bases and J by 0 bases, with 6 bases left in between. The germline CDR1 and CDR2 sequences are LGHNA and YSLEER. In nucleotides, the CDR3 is TGCGCCAGCAGCCAAGAGTCCGCCTCTGGGGCCAACGTCCTGACTTTC. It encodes CASSQESASGANVLTF.

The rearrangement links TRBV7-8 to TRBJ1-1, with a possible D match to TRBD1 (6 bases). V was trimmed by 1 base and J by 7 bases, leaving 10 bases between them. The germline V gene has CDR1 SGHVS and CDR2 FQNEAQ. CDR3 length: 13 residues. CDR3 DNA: TGTGCCAGCAGCTTAGGTAGGGGGATTGAAGCTTTCTTT. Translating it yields CASSLGRGIEAFF.

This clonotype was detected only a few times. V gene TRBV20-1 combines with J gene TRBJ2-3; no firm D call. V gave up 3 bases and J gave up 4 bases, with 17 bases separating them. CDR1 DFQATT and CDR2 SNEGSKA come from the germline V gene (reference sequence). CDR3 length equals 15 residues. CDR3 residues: CSAREPNGLPDTQYF. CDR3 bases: TGCAGTGCTAGGGAACCTAATGGCTTACCAGATACGCAGTATTTT.

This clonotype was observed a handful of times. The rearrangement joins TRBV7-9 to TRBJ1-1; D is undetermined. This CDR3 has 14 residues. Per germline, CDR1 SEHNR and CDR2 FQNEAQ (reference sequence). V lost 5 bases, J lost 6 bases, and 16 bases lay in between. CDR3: CASSDIKGFSEAFF. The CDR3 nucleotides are TGTGCCAGCAGCGACATTAAAGGCTTTTCTGAAGCTTTCTTT.

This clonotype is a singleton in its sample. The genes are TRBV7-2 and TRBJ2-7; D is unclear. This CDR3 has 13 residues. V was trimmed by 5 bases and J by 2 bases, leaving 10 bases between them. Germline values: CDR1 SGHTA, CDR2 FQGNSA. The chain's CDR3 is CASSPDGPYEQYV. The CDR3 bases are TGTGCCAGCAGCCCGGACGGACCCTACGAGCAGTACGTC.

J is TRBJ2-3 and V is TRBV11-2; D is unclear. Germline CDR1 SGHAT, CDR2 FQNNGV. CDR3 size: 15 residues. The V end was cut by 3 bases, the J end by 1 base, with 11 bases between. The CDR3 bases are TGTGCCAGCAGCTTGCGAGACCAACGCACAGATACGCAGTATTTT. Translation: CASSLRDQRTDTQYF.

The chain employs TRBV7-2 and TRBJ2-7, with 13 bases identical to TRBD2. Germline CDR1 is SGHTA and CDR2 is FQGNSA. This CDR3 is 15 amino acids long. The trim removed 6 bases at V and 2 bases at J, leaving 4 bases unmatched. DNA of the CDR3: TGTGCCAGCAGATTTGGACTAGCGGGGGCCTACGAGCAGTACTTC. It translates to CASRFGLAGAYEQYF.

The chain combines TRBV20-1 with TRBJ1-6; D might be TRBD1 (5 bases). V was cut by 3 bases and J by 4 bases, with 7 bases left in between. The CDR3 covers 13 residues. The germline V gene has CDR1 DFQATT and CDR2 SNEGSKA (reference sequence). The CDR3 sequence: CSARGEYNSPLHF. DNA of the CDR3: TGCAGTGCTAGGGGGGAATATAATTCACCCCTCCACTTT.